This T cell receptor (beta chain) derives from a study of tumor-infiltrating lymphocytes in primary liver carcinoma. The investigators made TCR beta cDNA from roughly 0.45 ug total RNA, using a constant-region primer. Nested multiplex PCR, run for three rounds with slightly modified ARM-PCR, yielded TCR beta libraries. Investigators reported that the first two PCR rounds, at about 11 cycles each, used TRBV1-TRBV30 forward primers with a C-beta reverse primer. A single record per CDR3 protein comes from TCRdb applying MiXCR to the multiplex PCR reads. Found here are roughly 78,000 distinct CDR3 sequences, roughly two thirds of them singletons; the top ten hold around 13%. Unmatched junction bases numbered 9, after V lost 5 bases and J lost 1 base. CDR3 size: 16 residues. The germline V gene encodes CDR1 SGHNT and CDR2 YYREEE (reference sequence). RNA and DNA were co-extracted from around 18-30 mg of unsorted bulk tissue. Each individual tumor supplied samples from five separate regions. Tumor samples each held over 80% viable tumor cells.

The chain is built from TRBV5-4 and TRBJ2-1; 7 bases map to TRBD2. The receptor was isolated from a woman aged 60 to 75 with primary liver carcinoma and hepatitis B virus infection. Specimen: liver tumor tissue from sampling region 4. The subset: tumor region T4, right-lateral pole. This CDR3 is CASSLMGGLSYNEQFF. CDR3 coding DNA: TGTGCCAGCAGTTTGATGGGAGGGCTTTCCTACAATGAGCAGTTCTTC.